This T cell receptor beta chain originates from a study of metastatic and nonmetastatic thyroid tumors. Thyroid surgery had not been preceded by any treatment in any patient. From the PCR reads, TCRdb re-called clones with MiXCR. Of some 40,000 clones detected, approximately 17% appear once; the ten largest clones hold 12% to 15%. This clone was counted many times. The CDR3 spans 13 residues. V lost 1 base and J lost 1, with 0 bases in between. Germline lookup yields CDR1 SGHTS and CDR2 YDEGEE. The sequencing sample was made of tumor tissue. The J gene is TRBJ2-6, the V gene TRBV5-8; no firm D call. The sequence was collected from a female donor with papillary thyroid cancer or a benign thyroid nodule (not recorded which). Some clones in this sample may be carry-over from other donors' samples. CDR3 DNA sequence: TGTGCCAGCAGCTTGTCTGGGGCCAACGTCCTGACTTTC. This codes for CASSLSGANVLTF.